The text below deals with one T cell receptor beta chain. Its antigen specificity is not known. Nothing much larger sits one base from this clone, and base qualities are not available. The V end loses 4 bases and the J end loses 12 bases, and a stretch of 23 bases separates them. The CDR3 sequence holds 15 residues, the cysteine and phenylalanine included. Solely the CDR3 DNA is kept, with 45 bases framed from the first base. Looking up the germline V gene yields CDR1 SGHRS and CDR2 YFSETQ. Library preparation used 5' RACE. Reads for this sample came from an Illumina HiSeq 2500. The second PCR ran for about 6 to 11 cycles and used a J-beta primer mix along with a sample-barcoded 5' primer. Each TCR beta cDNA molecule received a unique molecular identifier from a template-switch 5' adaptor carrying 12 random nucleotides. At least 3 million CDR3-containing paired-end reads were obtained from each sample. The Mint cDNA synthesis kit, primed by a TRBC-specific oligonucleotide, was used to synthesize first-strand cDNA from all RNA. All cDNA was treated with uracil-DNA glycosylase and then went through a first 18-cycle PCR with the universal primers M1SS and BC2_uni_R. As for how the authors treated the data: Each sample was normalized by randomly selecting 1 million high-quality reads, each carrying a distinct molecular identifier. Instead of being binned into consensus sequences, reads with shared molecular identifiers were discarded. MiTCR, set to a Q25 quality threshold and the strictest error-elimination algorithm, was used for CDR3 identification, clonotype clustering and error correction. A nonparametric unseen species model with Euler transformation was used to estimate a lower bound on total TCR beta diversity. The raw public data were reprocessed by TCRdb itself: fastp quality trimming at Q25, MiXCR clonotype calling, in-frame beta chains only. Rows with one shared CDR3 protein collapse into an entry with the most common genes and DNA. The V and J calls here are based on TCRdb, not the publication. The sample profile shows about 1.6 million distinct CDR3 sequences; roughly 32% of them were found once. Clones ranked in the top ten supply around 10% of the sample.

The data were obtained in a study of blood T cells in healthy people across ages (dated by TCRdb to about 2015). For the wider study: In model experiments, template switching captured roughly one uniquely barcoded TCR beta cDNA molecule for every two T cells. Using deep sequencing normalized with unique cDNA molecular identifiers, the study measured how TCR beta repertoire diversity changes with age. The donors were divided into four age groups: young (average around 15 years), middle-aged (over 35), aged (around 67) and long-lived (nearly 85). To avoid experimental bias, donors of different ages were spread randomly across the sequencing lanes. Two additional independent replicas of 1 million unique cDNA reads from the same blood draw were analyzed for two donors (one aged 18 to 30 and one aged 80 or older). What the study reported, not specific to this receptor: The percentage of naive T cells measured by flow cytometry correlated strongly with observed TCR beta diversity. Because donor CMV infection status was unknown, age-related changes in expanded clonotypes were potentially confounded. As age increased, observed TCR beta diversity per million T cells dropped in a roughly linear way, and a significant reduction was already evident by age 40. The long-lived group showed more naive CD4+ T cells, fewer expanded clones and increased TCR diversity than the aged group, suggesting age selection. Estimates of total diversity based on one million sequenced T cells were regarded as lower bounds and as underestimates. Because profiling used bulk unsorted PBMCs, naive and antigen-experienced compartments could not be compared conclusively.

Systemically healthy Caucasian individuals from Russia, 35 to 50 in total and aged about 6 to 100 years, were included as donors. Ten milliliters of peripheral blood were drawn from each donor into EDTA-treated Vacutainer tubes. Ficoll-Paque density-gradient centrifugation was used to isolate PBMCs, with at least 6.5 million obtained per sample. Trizol reagent was used to extract total RNA from PBMCs, with at least 6 micrograms per sample. The percentages of naive CD45RAhigh/CD27high T cells were determined by flow cytometry on a PBMC aliquot from every donor. This clonotype was obtained from a woman younger than 45 in good health. The chain was built from TRBV5-1 and TRBJ2-1; the D gene is perhaps TRBD2, on 6 matching bases. The specimen sequenced was blood. The CDR3 protein is CASSMTQLAPTGQFF. The DNA is TGCGCCAGCAGCATGACTCAACTAGCCCCAACGGGGCAGTTCTTC.